What follows describes a single T cell receptor beta chain. These data originate in a study of T-cell reconstitution after alpha-beta-depleted transplantation in children. This sample's TCRbeta library carried unique molecular identifier barcodes. TCRdb used MiXCR to reprocess the PCR reads, holding one entry per CDR3 protein. The table has 250,000 to 350,000 distinct CDR3 sequences, nearly 10% seen once; the top ten hold roughly a tenth. Germline-derived CDR1 and CDR2 are SQVTM and ANQGSEA. V was trimmed by 3 bases and J by 0 bases, leaving 13 bases between them. The CDR3 totals 15 residues. The source material was PBMCs from the stem cell graft donor, sampled from the stem cell graft. The clonotype was recovered from a human donor who donated a stem cell graft to a child with SCID. The rearrangement uses TRBV29-1 and TRBJ2-3; maybe TRBD2 (5 bases). The CDR3 spells CSVEGSGTSTDTQYF. The CDR3 DNA sequence: TGCAGCGTTGAGGGAAGCGGCACTAGCACAGATACGCAGTATTTT.